One T cell receptor beta chain is described in this entry. The antigen is unknown. This record comes from a study of cytomegalovirus exposure and HLA in healthy donors. Study results and caveats: Listed as cytomegalovirus-associated were over 150 TCR beta chains.

The trim removed 4 bases at V and 3 bases at J, leaving 12 bases unmatched. The germline V gene has CDR1 SGDLS and CDR2 YYNGEE. This CDR3 is built from 16 residues. It was with 60 Vbeta and 13 Jbeta primers that the PCR ran. The protocol was immunoSEQ multiplex PCR, while the TCRdb copy is restricted to in-frame clones and leaves out a portion. This sample yields some 200,000 clones, of which over 60% are seen a single time; about 1.8% belongs to the top ten. This receptor was obtained from a man aged 18-30 years in good health and CMV-seronegative. The sequenced sample was PBMCs. The rearrangement uses TRBV9 and TRBJ1-2, with TRBD1 identical over 7 bases. The CDR3 is CASSYSTGSKDYGYTF. CDR3 coding DNA: TGTGCCAGCAGCTATTCGACAGGGTCTAAGGACTATGGCTACACCTTC.